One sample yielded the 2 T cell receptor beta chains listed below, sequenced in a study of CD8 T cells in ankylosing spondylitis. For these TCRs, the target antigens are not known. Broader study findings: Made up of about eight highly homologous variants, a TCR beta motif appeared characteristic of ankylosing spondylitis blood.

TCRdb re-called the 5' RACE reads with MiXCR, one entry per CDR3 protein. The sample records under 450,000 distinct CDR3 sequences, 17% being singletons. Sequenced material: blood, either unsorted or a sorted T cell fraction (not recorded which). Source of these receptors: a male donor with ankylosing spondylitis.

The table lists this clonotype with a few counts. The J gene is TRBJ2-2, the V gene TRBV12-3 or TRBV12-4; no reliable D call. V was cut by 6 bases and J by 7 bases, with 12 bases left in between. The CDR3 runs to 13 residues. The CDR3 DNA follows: TGTGCCAGCAGCCCCCATCAACTCGGGGAGCTGTTTTTT. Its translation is CASSPHQLGELFF.

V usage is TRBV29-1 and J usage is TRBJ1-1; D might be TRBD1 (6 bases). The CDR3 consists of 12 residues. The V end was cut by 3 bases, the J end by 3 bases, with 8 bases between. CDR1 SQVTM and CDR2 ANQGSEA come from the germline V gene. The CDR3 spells CSVEGADTEAFF. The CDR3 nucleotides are TGCAGCGTTGAGGGGGCTGACACTGAAGCTTTCTTT. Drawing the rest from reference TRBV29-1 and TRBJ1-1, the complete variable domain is SAVISQKPSRDICQRGTSLTIQCQVDSQVTMMFWYRQQPGQSLTLIATANQGSEATYESGFVIDKFPISRPNLTFSTLTVSNMSPEDSSIYLCSVEGADTEAFFGQGTRLTVV.